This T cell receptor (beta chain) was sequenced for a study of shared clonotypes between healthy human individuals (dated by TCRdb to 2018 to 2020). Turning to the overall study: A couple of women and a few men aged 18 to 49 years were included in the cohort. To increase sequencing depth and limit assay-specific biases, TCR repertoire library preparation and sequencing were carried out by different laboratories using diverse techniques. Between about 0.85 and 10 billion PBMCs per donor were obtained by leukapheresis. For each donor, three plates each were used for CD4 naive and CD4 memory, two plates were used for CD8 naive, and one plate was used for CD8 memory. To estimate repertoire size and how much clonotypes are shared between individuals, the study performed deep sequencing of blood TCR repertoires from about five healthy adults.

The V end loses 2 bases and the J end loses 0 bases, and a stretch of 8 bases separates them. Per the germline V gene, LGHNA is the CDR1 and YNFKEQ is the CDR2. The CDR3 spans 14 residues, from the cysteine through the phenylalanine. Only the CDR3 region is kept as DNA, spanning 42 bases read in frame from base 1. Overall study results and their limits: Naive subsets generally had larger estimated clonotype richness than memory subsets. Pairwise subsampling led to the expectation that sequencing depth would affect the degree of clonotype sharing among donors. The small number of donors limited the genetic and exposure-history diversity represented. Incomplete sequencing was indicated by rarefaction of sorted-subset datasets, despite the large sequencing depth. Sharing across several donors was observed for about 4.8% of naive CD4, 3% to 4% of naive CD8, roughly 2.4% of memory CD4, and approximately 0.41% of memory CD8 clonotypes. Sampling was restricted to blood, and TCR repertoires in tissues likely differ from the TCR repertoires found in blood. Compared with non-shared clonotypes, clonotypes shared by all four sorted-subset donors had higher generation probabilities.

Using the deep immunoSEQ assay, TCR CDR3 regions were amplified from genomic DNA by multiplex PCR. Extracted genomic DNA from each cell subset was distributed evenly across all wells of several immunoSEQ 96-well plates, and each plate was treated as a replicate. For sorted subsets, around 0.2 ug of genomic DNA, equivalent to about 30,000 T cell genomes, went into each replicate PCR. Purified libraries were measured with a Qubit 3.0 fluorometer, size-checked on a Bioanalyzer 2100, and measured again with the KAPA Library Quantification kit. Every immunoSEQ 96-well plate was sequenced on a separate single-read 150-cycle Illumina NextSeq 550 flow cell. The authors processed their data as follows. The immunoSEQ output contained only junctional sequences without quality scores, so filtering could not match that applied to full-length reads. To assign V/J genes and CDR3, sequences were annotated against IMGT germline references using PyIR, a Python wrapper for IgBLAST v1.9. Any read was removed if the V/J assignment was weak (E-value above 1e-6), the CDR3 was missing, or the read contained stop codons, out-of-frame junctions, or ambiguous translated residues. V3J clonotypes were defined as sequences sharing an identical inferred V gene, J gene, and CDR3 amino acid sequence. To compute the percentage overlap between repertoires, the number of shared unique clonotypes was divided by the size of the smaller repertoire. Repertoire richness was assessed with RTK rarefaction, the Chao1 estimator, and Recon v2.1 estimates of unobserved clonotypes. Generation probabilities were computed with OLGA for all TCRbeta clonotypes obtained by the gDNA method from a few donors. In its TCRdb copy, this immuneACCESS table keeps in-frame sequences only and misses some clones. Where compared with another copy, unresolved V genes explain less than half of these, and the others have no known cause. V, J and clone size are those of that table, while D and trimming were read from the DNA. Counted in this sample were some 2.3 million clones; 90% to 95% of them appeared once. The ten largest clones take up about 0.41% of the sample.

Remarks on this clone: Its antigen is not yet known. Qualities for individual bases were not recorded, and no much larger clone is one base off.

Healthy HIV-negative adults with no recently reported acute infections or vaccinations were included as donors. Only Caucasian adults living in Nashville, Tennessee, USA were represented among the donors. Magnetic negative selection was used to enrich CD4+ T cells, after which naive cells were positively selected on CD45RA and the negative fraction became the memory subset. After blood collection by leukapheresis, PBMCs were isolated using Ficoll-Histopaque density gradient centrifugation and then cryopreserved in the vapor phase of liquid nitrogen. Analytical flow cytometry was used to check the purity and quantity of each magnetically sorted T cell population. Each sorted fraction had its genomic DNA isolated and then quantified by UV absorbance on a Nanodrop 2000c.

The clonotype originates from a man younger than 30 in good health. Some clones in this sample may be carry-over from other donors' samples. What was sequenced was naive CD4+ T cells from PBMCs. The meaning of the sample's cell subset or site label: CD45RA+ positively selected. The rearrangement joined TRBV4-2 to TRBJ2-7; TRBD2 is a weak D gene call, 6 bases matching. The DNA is TGTGCCAGCAGCCAAAGGGACTTCTCCTACGAGCAGTACTTC. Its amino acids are CASSQRDFSYEQYF.